This entry describes one TCR beta chain. Co-plated with approximately 200,000 CFSE-labeled responder cells were approximately 200,000 irradiated, violet-dye-labeled stimulator cells. Cell sorting after the reaction yielded proliferating CFSE-low CD3+CD4+ and CD3+CD8+ responders. This entry comes from a study of graft-versus-host responses after intestinal transplantation. Study at large: Uniformly, recipients were administered anti-thymocyte globulin induction with subsequent tacrolimus and steroids for around 3 years.

The table came from immunoSEQ multiplex PCR; TCRdb's copy has only in-frame clones and leaves some out. The profile shows more than 4,500 clones, around 27% of them singletons. The CDR3 sequence is 14 residues long. Between the trimmed V and J ends, which lost 0 bases and 5 bases, there was a span of 10 bases. Per germline, CDR1 SNHLY and CDR2 FYNNEI. The genes are TRBV2 and TRBJ2-5; D is perhaps TRBD1 or TRBD2 (5 bases each). The clonotype was recovered from a human patient who received an intestinal transplant. The specimen was alloreactive CD8+ T cells from a mixed lymphocyte reaction culture, collected before intestinal transplant. Described subset: CFSE-low proliferating T cells sorted from roughly 6-day pre-transplant mixed lymphocyte reaction (GvH or HvG direction). CDR3 in amino acids: CASSEAGDGETQYF. In DNA form, the CDR3 reads TGTGCCAGCAGTGAAGCGGGGGACGGGGAGACCCAGTACTTC.